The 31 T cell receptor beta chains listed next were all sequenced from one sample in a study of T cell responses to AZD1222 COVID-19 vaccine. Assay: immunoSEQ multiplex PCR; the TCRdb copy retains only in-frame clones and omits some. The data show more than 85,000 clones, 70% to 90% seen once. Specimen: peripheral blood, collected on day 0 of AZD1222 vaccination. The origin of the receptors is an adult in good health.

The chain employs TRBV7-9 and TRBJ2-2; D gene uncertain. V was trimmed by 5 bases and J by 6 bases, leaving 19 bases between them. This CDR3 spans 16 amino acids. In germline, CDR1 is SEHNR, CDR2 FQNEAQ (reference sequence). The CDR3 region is CASSPLVPGGAGELFF. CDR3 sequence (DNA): TGTGCCAGCAGCCCTTTGGTCCCCGGCGGAGCCGGGGAGCTGTTTTTT.

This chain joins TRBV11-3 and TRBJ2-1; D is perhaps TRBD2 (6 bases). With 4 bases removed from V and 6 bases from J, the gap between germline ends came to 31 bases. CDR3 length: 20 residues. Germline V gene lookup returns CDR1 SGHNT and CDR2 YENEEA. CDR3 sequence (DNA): TGTGCCAGCAGCTCAAGCAAAGCTGGGACTCAACTTACCAAAAGCAATGAGCAGTTCTTC. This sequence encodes CASSSSKAGTQLTKSNEQFF.

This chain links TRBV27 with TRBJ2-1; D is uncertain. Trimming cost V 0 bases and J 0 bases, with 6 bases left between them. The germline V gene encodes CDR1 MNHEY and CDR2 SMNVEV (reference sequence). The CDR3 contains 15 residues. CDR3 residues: CASSLSLISYNEQFF. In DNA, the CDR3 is TGTGCCAGCAGTTTATCACTGATCTCCTACAATGAGCAGTTCTTC.

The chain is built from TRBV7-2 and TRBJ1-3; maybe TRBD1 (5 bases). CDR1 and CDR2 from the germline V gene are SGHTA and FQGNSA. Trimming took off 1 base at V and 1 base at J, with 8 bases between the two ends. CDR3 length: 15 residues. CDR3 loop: CASSLGGGSGNTIYF. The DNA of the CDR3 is TGTGCCAGCAGCTTAGGGGGGGGATCTGGAAACACCATATATTTT.

CDR3: CASSSRTGANTEAFF. As DNA, the CDR3 is TGCGCCAGCAGCTCACGGACAGGCGCCAACACTGAAGCTTTCTTT. The chain employs TRBV5-1 and TRBJ1-1, with 7 positions matching TRBD1. The CDR3 covers 15 residues. Germline CDR1 SGHRS, CDR2 YFSETQ. The V gene end was trimmed by 3 bases and the J gene end by 2 bases; junction bases not matched to a gene: 7.

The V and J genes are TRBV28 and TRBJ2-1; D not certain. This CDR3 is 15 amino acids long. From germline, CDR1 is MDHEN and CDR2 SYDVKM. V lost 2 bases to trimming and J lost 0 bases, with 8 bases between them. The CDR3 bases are TGTGCCAGCAGTTTACACAAGAGCTCCTACAATGAGCAGTTCTTC. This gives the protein CASSLHKSSYNEQFF.

CDR3 sequence reads: CATSYGGGVQPQHF. In DNA form, the CDR3 reads TGTGCCACCAGCTATGGGGGAGGGGTCCAGCCCCAGCATTTT. The J gene is TRBJ1-5, the V gene TRBV15; maybe TRBD1 (5 bases). Germline V gene data show CDR1 as LNHNV and CDR2 as YYDKDF (reference sequence). The V end was cut by 5 bases, the J end by 7 bases, with 15 bases between. The CDR3 totals 14 residues. Supplemented by reference TRBV15 and TRBJ1-5, the full variable domain reads DAMVIQNPRYQVTQFGKPVTLSCSQTLNHNVMYWYQQKSSQAPKLLFHYYDKDFNNEADTPDNFQSRRPNTSFCFLDIRSPGLGDTAMYLCATSYGGGVQPQHFGDGTRLSIL.

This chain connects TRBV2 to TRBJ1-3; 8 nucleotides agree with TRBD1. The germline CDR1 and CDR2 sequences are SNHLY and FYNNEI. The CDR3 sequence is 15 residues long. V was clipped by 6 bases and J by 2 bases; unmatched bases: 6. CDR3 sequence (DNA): TGTGCCAGCAGGGACAGGGAACAAGCTGGAAACACCATATATTTT. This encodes CASRDREQAGNTIYF.

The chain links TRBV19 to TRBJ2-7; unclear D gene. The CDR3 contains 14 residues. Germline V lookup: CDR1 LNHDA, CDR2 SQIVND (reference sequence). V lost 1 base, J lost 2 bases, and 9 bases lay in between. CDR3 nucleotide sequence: TGTGCCAGTAGTATAGCCGGGCTCCCCTACGAGCAGTACTTC. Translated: CASSIAGLPYEQYF.

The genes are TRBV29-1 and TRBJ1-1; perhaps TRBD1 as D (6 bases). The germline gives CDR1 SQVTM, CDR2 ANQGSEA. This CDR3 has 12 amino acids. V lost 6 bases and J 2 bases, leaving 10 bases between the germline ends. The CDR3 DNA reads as TGCAGCGTCCTCAGGGGTAACACTGAAGCTTTCTTT. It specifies CSVLRGNTEAFF.

The CDR3 nucleotides are TGTGCCAGCAGCCCCCATGCGAGTGTAGCCTACAATGAGCAGTTCTTC. Its translation is CASSPHASVAYNEQFF. The chain links TRBV3-1 (or the pseudogene TRBV3-2) to TRBJ2-1, with unresolved D. The CDR3 contains 16 residues. V was trimmed by 4 bases and J by 2 bases, leaving 15 bases between them. Germline lookup yields CDR1 LGHDT and CDR2 YNNKEL (reference sequence).

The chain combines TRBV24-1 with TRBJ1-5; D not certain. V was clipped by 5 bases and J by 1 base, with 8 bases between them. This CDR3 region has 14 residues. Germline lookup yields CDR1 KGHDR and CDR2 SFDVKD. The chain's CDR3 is CATSGPGSNQPQHF. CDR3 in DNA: TGTGCCACCAGTGGACCGGGGAGCAATCAGCCCCAGCATTTT.

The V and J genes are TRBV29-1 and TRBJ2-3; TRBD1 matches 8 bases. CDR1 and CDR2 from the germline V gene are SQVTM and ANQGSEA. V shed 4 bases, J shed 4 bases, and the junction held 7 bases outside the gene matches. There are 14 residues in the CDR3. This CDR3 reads CSVVGMDRADTQYF. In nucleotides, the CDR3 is TGCAGCGTTGTGGGGATGGACAGGGCAGATACGCAGTATTTT.

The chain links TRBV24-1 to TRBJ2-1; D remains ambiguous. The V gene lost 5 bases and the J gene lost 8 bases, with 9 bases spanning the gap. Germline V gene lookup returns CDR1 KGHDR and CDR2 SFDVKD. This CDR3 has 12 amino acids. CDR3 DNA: TGTGCCACCAGTGTAACACCCTATGAGCAGTTCTTC. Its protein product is CATSVTPYEQFF.

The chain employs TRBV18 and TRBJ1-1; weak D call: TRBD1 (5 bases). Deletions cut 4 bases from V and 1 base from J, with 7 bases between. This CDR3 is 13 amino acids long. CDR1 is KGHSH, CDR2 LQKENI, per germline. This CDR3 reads CASSQGANTEAFF. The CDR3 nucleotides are TGTGCCAGCTCACAAGGGGCGAACACTGAAGCTTTCTTT.

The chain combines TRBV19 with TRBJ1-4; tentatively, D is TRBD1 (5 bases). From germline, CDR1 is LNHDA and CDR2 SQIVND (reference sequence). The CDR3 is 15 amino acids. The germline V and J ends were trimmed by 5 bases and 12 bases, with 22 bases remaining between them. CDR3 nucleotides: TGTGCCAGTAGTCGGGGGTTTGGCAGCGGGGGAGAACTGTTTTTT. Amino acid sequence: CASSRGFGSGGELFF.

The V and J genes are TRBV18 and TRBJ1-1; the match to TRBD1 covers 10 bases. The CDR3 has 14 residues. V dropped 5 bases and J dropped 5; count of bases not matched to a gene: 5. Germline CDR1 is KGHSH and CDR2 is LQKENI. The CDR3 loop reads CASSSGTGDTEAFF. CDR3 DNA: TGTGCCAGCTCATCAGGGACAGGGGATACTGAAGCTTTCTTT.

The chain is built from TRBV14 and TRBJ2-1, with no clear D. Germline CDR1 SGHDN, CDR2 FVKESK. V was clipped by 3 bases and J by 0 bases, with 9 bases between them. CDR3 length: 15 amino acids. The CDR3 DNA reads TGTGCCAGCAGCCATCGCAACAGCTCCTACAATGAGCAGTTCTTC. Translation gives CASSHRNSSYNEQFF.

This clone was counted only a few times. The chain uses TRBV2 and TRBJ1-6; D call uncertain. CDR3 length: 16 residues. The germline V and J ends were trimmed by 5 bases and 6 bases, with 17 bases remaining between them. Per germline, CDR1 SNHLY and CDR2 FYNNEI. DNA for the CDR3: TGTGCCAGCAGTAAACAGAGACCGCGTCTTAATTCACCCCTCCACTTT. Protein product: CASSKQRPRLNSPLHF.

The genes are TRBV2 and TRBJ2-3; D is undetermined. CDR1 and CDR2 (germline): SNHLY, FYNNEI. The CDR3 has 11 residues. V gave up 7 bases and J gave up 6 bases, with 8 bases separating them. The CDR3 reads CASTSLDTQYF. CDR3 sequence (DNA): TGTGCCAGCACATCTCTGGATACGCAGTATTTT.

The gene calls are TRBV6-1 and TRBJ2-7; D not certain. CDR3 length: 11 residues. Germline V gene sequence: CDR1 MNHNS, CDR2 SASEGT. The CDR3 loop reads CASSERGPTHV. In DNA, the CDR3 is TGTGCCAGCAGTGAACGAGGACCGACGCACGTC.

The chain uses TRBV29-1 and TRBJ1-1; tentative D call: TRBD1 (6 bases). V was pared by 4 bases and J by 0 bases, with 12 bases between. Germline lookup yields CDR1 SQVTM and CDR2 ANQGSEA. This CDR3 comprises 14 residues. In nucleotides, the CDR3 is TGCAGCGTTGTGCAGGGGAGCCTGAACACTGAAGCTTTCTTT. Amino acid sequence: CSVVQGSLNTEAFF.

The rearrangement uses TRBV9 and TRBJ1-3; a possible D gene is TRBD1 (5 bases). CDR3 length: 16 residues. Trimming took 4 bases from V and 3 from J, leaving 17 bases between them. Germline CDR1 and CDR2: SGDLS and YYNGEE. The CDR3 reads CASSFSPDSYGNTIYF. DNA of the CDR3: TGTGCCAGCAGCTTCTCACCAGACAGTTATGGAAACACCATATATTTT.

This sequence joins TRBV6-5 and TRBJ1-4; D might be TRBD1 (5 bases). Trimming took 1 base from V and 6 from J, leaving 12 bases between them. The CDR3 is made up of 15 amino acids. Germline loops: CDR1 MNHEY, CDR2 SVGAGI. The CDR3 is CASSYFGREDEKLFF. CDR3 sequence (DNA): TGTGCCAGCAGTTACTTTGGCAGGGAGGATGAAAAACTGTTTTTT.

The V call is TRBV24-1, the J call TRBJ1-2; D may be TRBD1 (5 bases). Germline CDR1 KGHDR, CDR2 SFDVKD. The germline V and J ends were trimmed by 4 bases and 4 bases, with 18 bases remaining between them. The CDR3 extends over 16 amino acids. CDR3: CATSDQRDGLIYGYTF. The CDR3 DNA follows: TGTGCCACCAGTGACCAACGGGACGGACTTATCTATGGCTACACCTTC.

CDR3 DNA sequence: TGTGCCAGCACACCGGAGTTTAGGACTAACTATGGCTACACCTTC. Protein product: CASTPEFRTNYGYTF. V and J are TRBV5-4 and TRBJ1-2; no clear D. The CDR3 totals 15 residues. Trimming shortened V by 6 bases and J by 0 bases, and 15 bases separated the two germline ends. CDR1 is SGHNT and CDR2 is YYREEE in the germline V gene (reference sequence). Using reference TRBV5-4 and TRBJ1-2 for the parts outside the CDR3, the full variable domain is ETGVTQSPTHLIKTRGQQVTLRCSSQSGHNTVSWYQQALGQGPQFIFQYYREEENGRGNFPPRFSGLQFPNYSSELNVNALELDDSALYLCASTPEFRTNYGYTFGSGTRLTVV.

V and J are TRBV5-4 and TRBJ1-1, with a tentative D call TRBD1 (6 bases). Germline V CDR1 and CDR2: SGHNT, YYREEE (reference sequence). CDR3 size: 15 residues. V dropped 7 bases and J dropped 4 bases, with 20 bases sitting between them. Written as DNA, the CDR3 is TGTGCCAGCTACAGAGGGGGGCGCTACGGCACTGAAGCTTTCTTT. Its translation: CASYRGGRYGTEAFF. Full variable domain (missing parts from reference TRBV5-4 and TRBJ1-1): ETGVTQSPTHLIKTRGQQVTLRCSSQSGHNTVSWYQQALGQGPQFIFQYYREEENGRGNFPPRFSGLQFPNYSSELNVNALELDDSALYLCASYRGGRYGTEAFFGQGTRLTVV.

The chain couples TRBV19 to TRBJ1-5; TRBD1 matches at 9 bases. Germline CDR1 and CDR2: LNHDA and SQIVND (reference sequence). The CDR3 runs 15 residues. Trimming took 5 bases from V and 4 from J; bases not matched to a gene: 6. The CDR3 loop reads CASSGRTGVNQPQHF. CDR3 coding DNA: TGTGCCAGTAGTGGACGGACAGGGGTAAATCAGCCCCAGCATTTT.

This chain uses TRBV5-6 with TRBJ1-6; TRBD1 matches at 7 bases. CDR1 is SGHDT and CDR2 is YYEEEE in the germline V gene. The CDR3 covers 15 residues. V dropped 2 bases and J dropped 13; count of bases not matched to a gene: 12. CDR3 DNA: TGTGCCAGCAGCTTACGACAGGGTAGGAGTTTCCCCCTCCACTTT. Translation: CASSLRQGRSFPLHF. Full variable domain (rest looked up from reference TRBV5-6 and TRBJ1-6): DAGVTQSPTHLIKTRGQQVTLRCSPKSGHDTVSWYQQALGQGPQFIFQYYEEEERQRGNFPDRFSGHQFPNYSSELNVNALLLGDSALYLCASSLRQGRSFPLHFGNGTRLTVT.

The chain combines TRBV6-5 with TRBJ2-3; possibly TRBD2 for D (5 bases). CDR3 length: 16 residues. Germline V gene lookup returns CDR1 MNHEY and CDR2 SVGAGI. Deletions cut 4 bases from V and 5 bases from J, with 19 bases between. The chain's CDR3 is CASSSIPGPGKDTQYF. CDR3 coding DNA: TGTGCCAGCAGTTCAATCCCGGGCCCCGGGAAAGATACGCAGTATTTT.

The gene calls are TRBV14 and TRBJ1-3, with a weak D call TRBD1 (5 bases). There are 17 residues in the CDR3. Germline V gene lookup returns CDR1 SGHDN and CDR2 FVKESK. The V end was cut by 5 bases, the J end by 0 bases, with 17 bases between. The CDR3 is CASSSLGGARSGNTIYF. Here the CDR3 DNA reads TGTGCCAGCAGCTCCCTTGGAGGGGCCCGCTCTGGAAACACCATATATTTT.